The present T cell receptor beta chain was sequenced within a study of blood T cell repertoires in COVID-19. Study at large: Samples taken during acute and convalescent COVID-19 were collected in the United States, Italy and Spain. PBMCs, B-cell-depleted T cells, or T cells provided the cDNA or gDNA that made up the material.

CDR1 is KGHSH and CDR2 is LQKENI in the germline V gene. Trimming took off 6 bases at V and 5 bases at J, with 12 bases between the two ends. The CDR3 runs to 13 residues. Under the authors' procedure: Estimated nucleated cell counts came from reference gene primer amplification. The assay was immunoSEQ multiplex PCR, and TCRdb's table has in-frame clones only and misses some. V and J calls and clone size follow that table, whereas D and trimming were derived from the DNA. The table records fewer than 75,000 clones, around 87% of them present only once. Sequenced material: peripheral blood. The rearrangement links TRBV18 to TRBJ2-3, with a weak D call TRBD2 (6 bases). The clonotype comes from a man between 60 and 70 years old with active or convalescent COVID-19. The DNA for the CDR3 is TGTGCCAGCTCCCTCCGGGAGAAAGATACGCAGTATTTT. Translation: CASSLREKDTQYF.